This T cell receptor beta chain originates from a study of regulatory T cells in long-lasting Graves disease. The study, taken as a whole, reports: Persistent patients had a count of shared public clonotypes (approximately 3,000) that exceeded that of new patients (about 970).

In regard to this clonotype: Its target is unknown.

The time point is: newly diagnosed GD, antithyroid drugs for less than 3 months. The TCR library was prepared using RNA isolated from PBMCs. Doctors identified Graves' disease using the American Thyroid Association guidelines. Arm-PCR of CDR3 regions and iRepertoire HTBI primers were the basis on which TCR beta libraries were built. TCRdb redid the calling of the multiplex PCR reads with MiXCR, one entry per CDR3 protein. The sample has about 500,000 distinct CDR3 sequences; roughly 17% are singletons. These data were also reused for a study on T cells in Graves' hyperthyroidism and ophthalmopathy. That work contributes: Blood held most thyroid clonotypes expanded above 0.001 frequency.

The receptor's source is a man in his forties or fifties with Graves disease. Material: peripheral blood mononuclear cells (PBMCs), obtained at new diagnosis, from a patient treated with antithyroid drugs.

In nucleotides, the CDR3 is TGTGCCAGCTCACCGAAGGGCTCCTATAATTCACCCCTCCACTTT. Protein sequence: CASSPKGSYNSPLHF. The gene calls are TRBV18 and TRBJ1-6; the D is unclear. CDR1 and CDR2 (germline): KGHSH, LQKENI. CDR3 length: 15 amino acids. Trimming cost V 3 bases and J 0 bases, with 6 bases left between them.